Shown below are 21 T cell receptor beta chains from a single sample sequenced in a study of blood T cells in healthy people across ages. Primers used in a second PCR of roughly 7 to 12 cycles were a sample-barcoded 5' primer and a J-beta primer mix. TCRdb recomputed calls from the 5' RACE reads with MiXCR, one row per CDR3 protein. The sample has 1.2 million to 1.5 million distinct CDR3 sequences; approximately 60% are singletons. Sequenced input: blood. These receptors were obtained from a man younger than 30 in good health.

This clonotype was observed a single time. The J gene is TRBJ2-5, the V gene TRBV6-5; TRBD1 might be the D (5 bases). CDR1 and CDR2 (germline): MNHEY, SVGAGI. V lost 6 bases and J 5 bases, leaving 13 bases between the germline ends. The length of the CDR3 is 13 residues. The CDR3 sequence: CASSERQRETQYF. The CDR3 DNA is TGTGCCAGCAGCGAGAGACAGAGGGAGACCCAGTACTTC.

This chain connects TRBV6-5 to TRBJ2-4; weak D call: TRBD1 (6 bases). TRBJ2-7 matches the DNA end more closely, so the J call is doubtful. The CDR3 covers 15 residues. Germline V gene lookup returns CDR1 MNHEY and CDR2 SVGAGI. The CDR3 loop is CASSYGQPLTYEQYF. CDR3 bases: TGTGCCAGCAGTTACGGACAGCCACTAACCTACGAGCAGTACTTC.

This chain joins TRBV9 and TRBJ2-1; 7 nucleotides agree with TRBD2. V shed 5 bases and J 4 bases; nucleotides not matched to a gene: 9. This CDR3 has 15 residues. Germline loops: CDR1 SGDLS, CDR2 YYNGEE. This CDR3 reads CASSRAAGPYNEQFF. The CDR3 DNA follows: TGTGCCAGCAGTCGGGCAGCGGGGCCGTACAATGAGCAGTTCTTC.

This chain links TRBV12-3 or TRBV12-4 with TRBJ1-3, with TRBD1 matching over 7 bases. This CDR3 has 14 residues. With 4 bases clipped from V and 4 bases from J, the junction kept 4 bases outside the gene matches. The CDR3 region is CASSSGGGGNTIYF. CDR3 sequence (DNA): TGTGCCAGCAGTTCAGGGGGTGGAGGAAACACCATATATTTT.

The chain recombines TRBV24-1 with TRBJ2-5, with D uncertain. V was cut by 5 bases and J by 5 bases, with 11 bases left in between. This CDR3 spans 13 amino acids. The germline CDR1 and CDR2 sequences are KGHDR and SFDVKD. CDR3 sequence: CATSAIGWETQYF. CDR3 DNA sequence: TGTGCCACCAGTGCCATAGGGTGGGAGACCCAGTACTTC.

This clonotype was counted a single time. The germline gene is not matched at one end of the junction; a read error may be the cause. The chain uses TRBV7-7 and TRBJ2-5; D remains unclear. CDR1 and CDR2 from the germline V gene are SSHAT and FNYEAQ (reference sequence). The CDR3 totals 13 residues. The CDR3 reads CASRNPSEWTQYF. The CDR3 nucleotides read TGTGCTAGCAGGAACCCCTCCGAATGGACCCAGTACTTC.

The sample holds one count of this clonotype. V and J are TRBV3-1 and TRBJ2-7; 10 nucleotides align to TRBD2. The CDR3 covers 17 residues. With V trimmed by 1 base and J by 3 bases, 9 bases remained unmatched. Germline loops: CDR1 LGHDT, CDR2 YNNKEL (reference sequence). The CDR3 region is CASSQGLLAGLNYEQYF. The CDR3, as DNA: TGTGCCAGCAGCCAAGGGTTACTAGCGGGACTAAACTACGAGCAGTACTTC.

The chain combines TRBV4-3 with TRBJ2-5; 7 nucleotides match TRBD2. With 0 bases clipped from V and 11 bases from J, the junction kept 12 bases outside the gene matches. The CDR3 contains 15 residues. The germline CDR1 and CDR2 sequences are LGHNA and YSLEER. This CDR3 is CASSQEIRAGLEQYF. CDR3 in DNA: TGCGCCAGCAGCCAAGAAATTAGAGCGGGGTTGGAGCAGTACTTC.

V is TRBV6-1 and J is TRBJ1-1; 7 bases agree with TRBD1. The germline gives CDR1 MNHNS, CDR2 SASEGT. CDR3 length: 11 residues. V lost 6 bases and J lost 7; bases outside the gene matches: 2. The CDR3 is CASRTGIEAFF. The CDR3 DNA reads TGTGCCAGCAGGACAGGGATTGAAGCTTTCTTT.

This clonotype was counted many times. V and J are TRBV12-3 or TRBV12-4 and TRBJ1-5; D gene ambiguous. The length of the CDR3 is 12 residues. With 8 bases removed from V and 7 bases from J, the gap between germline ends came to 12 bases. As DNA, the CDR3 is TGTGCCAGCCGGGAGGGAGGGCAGCCCCAGCATTTT. Amino acid sequence: CASREGGQPQHF.

CDR3 amino acids: CASSPRAADNNEQYF. CDR3 sequence (DNA): TGCGCCAGCAGCCCACGTGCGGCGGATAACAATGAGCAGTACTTC. The chain employs TRBV5-1 and TRBJ2-5; D is ambiguous. CDR1 is SGHRS and CDR2 is YFSETQ in the germline V gene. V was trimmed by 4 bases and J by 11 bases, leaving 24 bases between them. This CDR3 contains 15 residues.

The V gene is TRBV12-3 or TRBV12-4, the J gene TRBJ2-7; 9 nucleotides align to TRBD1. The end of the DNA is better explained by TRBJ2-4, so the J call may be wrong. This CDR3 contains 16 residues. CDR3 nucleotide sequence: TGTGCCAGCAGACCGGAAAGGGGACAGGGCTTAAACATTCAGTACTTC. Translation: CASRPERGQGLNIQYF.

The rearrangement links TRBV5-1 to TRBJ2-7, with 7 bases that match TRBD2. Germline CDR1 and CDR2: SGHRS and YFSETQ. The CDR3 covers 15 residues. Trimming removed 5 bases from V and 4 bases from J; junction bases left unmatched: 12. CDR3 DNA: TGCGCCAGCAGAAGTATTAGCGGGCCTTCTTACGAGCAGTACTTC. Its protein product is CASRSISGPSYEQYF.

CDR3 in amino acids: CASSPSRHPEGGEQFF. The CDR3, as DNA: TGCGCCAGCAGCCCTTCCCGACACCCCGAGGGGGGTGAGCAGTTCTTC. The rearrangement links TRBV5-1 to TRBJ2-1; the D call may be TRBD1 or TRBD2 (6 bases each). Trimming stripped 4 bases from V and 9 bases from J, with 23 bases between. The CDR3 length is 16 residues. The germline V gene has CDR1 SGHRS and CDR2 YFSETQ. Together with reference TRBV5-1 and TRBJ2-1, the CDR3 gives the full variable domain: KAGVTQTPRYLIKTRGQQVTLSCSPISGHRSVSWYQQTPGQGLQFLFEYFSETQRNKGNFPGRFSGRQFSNSRSEMNVSTLELGDSALYLCASSPSRHPEGGEQFFGPGTRLTVL.

This clonotype appeared a single time. This rearrangement joins TRBV6-2 or TRBV6-3 to TRBJ1-2; D is undetermined. Germline CDR1 reads MNHEY; CDR2 reads SVGEGT. The CDR3 spans 15 residues. V shed 2 bases and J shed 4 bases, with 14 bases lying between them. The CDR3 spells CASSYEARIGYGYTF. In nucleotides, the CDR3 is TGTGCCAGCAGTTACGAGGCCCGCATCGGCTATGGCTACACCTTC.

This clonotype was observed a handful of times. The genes are TRBV4-3 and TRBJ2-7; no firm D call. CDR1 LGHNA and CDR2 YSLEER come from the germline V gene. Trimming cost V 4 bases and J 6 bases, with 16 bases left between them. The CDR3 length is 14 residues. The CDR3 DNA sequence: TGCGCCAGCAGCCTCAAGGGAATATCGGGCGAGCAGTACTTC. Residues: CASSLKGISGEQYF.

The rearrangement links TRBV29-1 to TRBJ2-7; D is possibly TRBD1 (5 bases). The CDR3 sequence is 12 residues long. V was clipped by 4 bases and J by 3 bases, with 10 bases between them. CDR1 SQVTM and CDR2 ANQGSEA come from the germline V gene. CDR3 in amino acids: CSVGETVYEQYF. CDR3 nucleotide sequence: TGCAGCGTTGGAGAGACAGTCTACGAGCAGTACTTC.

This clonotype was observed a handful of times. This chain connects TRBV6-5 to TRBJ1-2, with D maybe TRBD1 (6 bases). Germline CDR1 and CDR2: MNHEY and SVGAGI. V was pared by 10 bases and J by 0 bases, with 9 bases between. The CDR3 runs to 12 residues. In nucleotides, the CDR3 is TGTGCCACAGAGGGGGCTAACTATGGCTACACCTTC. It translates to CATEGANYGYTF.

This chain links TRBV4-1 with TRBJ2-5; D possibly uses TRBD1 or TRBD2 (6 bases each). The J call may be faulty, since TRBJ2-7 better matches the DNA end. Germline CDR1 is MGHRA and CDR2 is YSYEKL. The CDR3 runs to 14 residues. The CDR3 sequence is CASSQVEGGYEQYF. The CDR3 DNA follows: TGCGCCAGCAGCCAAGTCGAGGGGGGTTACGAGCAGTACTTC.

V is TRBV4-1 and J is TRBJ2-3; perhaps D is TRBD1 or TRBD2 (6 bases each). CDR3 length equals 19 residues. V was cut by 4 bases and J by 0 bases, with 23 bases left in between. Germline V lookup: CDR1 MGHRA, CDR2 YSYEKL. The CDR3 spells CASSPRPEGVVSSTDTQYF. For the CDR3, the DNA is TGCGCCAGCAGCCCAAGACCGGAGGGGGTGGTATCTAGCACAGATACGCAGTATTTT.

This clonotype appeared once. This chain links TRBV7-9 with TRBJ1-5; D is possibly TRBD1 (5 bases). The germline gives CDR1 SEHNR, CDR2 FQNEAQ (reference sequence). The CDR3 is 15 residues long. Trimming pared 5 bases from V and 7 bases from J, leaving 18 bases between. The CDR3 reads CASSTTSRGEQPQHF. As DNA, the CDR3 is TGTGCCAGCAGCACAACGTCTAGGGGTGAACAGCCCCAGCATTTT. The entire variable domain, with the rest obtained from reference TRBV7-9 and TRBJ1-5, is as follows: DTGVSQNPRHKITKRGQNVTFRCDPISEHNRLYWYRQTLGQGPEFLTYFQNEAQLEKSRLLSDRFSAERPKGSFSTLEIQRTEQGDSAMYLCASSTTSRGEQPQHFGDGTRLSIL.